This TCR beta chain was documented in a study of T cell responses to AZD1222 COVID-19 vaccine. CDR1 SGHVS and CDR2 FQNEAQ come from the germline V gene. The CDR3 extends over 14 amino acids. The V and J ends lost 5 bases and 6 bases, in that order; junction bases with no gene match: 7. Using immunoSEQ multiplex PCR, the repertoire was profiled, and TCRdb retains in-frame clones only, with some absent. The table has under 35,000 clones, roughly 92% seen once. Source: peripheral blood, taken on day 0 of AZD1222 vaccination. This sequence joins TRBV7-8 and TRBJ2-7; 10 bases map to TRBD1. This TCR was recovered from an adult in good health. CDR3: CASSGRQGAIEQYF. Written as DNA, the CDR3 is TGTGCCAGCAGCGGGCGACAGGGGGCGATCGAGCAGTACTTC.